This T cell receptor beta chain was retrieved from a study of T cell responses to AZD1222 COVID-19 vaccine. The table came from immunoSEQ multiplex PCR; TCRdb's copy has only in-frame clones and leaves some out. The sample consists of fewer than 120,000 clones, 92% of them appearing once. This CDR3 is 13 amino acids long. CDR1 is SGHDT, CDR2 YYEEEE, per germline. V dropped 7 bases and J dropped 5 bases, with 13 bases sitting between them. The material sequenced was peripheral blood, taken on day 0 of AZD1222 vaccination. The rearrangement joins TRBV5-6 to TRBJ1-5; D might be TRBD1 (5 bases). The receptor's source is an adult in good health. CDR3 loop: CASPPGRDQPQHF. The CDR3 bases are TGTGCCAGCCCCCCGGGGCGGGATCAGCCCCAGCATTTT.